The next 15 T cell receptor beta chains were all read from a single sample in a study of naive and memory T cell subsets. The SP2 primer and nested alpha and beta constant region primers amplified ligated cDNA in four rounds. TCRdb independently ran MiXCR on the 5' RACE reads; one entry per CDR3 protein. The sample has approximately 32,000 distinct CDR3 sequences, over 15% seen once; the top ten hold 2% to 3%. A UMI-containing oligonucleotide was joined by 3' ligation to the TCR cDNA template. Receptors originate from a female donor in good health.

The rearrangement uses TRBV6-2 or TRBV6-3 and TRBJ2-5; D gene unclear. CDR1 and CDR2 from the germline V gene are MNHEY and SVGEGT. V dropped 2 bases and J dropped 11 bases, with 9 bases sitting between them. The CDR3 has 11 residues. CDR3 protein: CASSYPSAQYF. The CDR3 DNA reads TGTGCCAGCAGTTACCCAAGTGCTCAGTACTTC.

This clonotype was seen at least ten times. The chain carries TRBV11-3 and TRBJ2-5; the D gene could be TRBD1 or TRBD2 (5 bases each). Germline assignment: CDR1 SGHNT and CDR2 YENEEA. With 1 base removed from V and 0 bases from J, the gap between germline ends came to 12 bases. CDR3 size: 16 residues. CDR3 bases: TGTGCCAGCAGCTTAGGGGGGACCTACTACCAAGAGACCCAGTACTTC. Amino acids: CASSLGGTYYQETQYF.

Many counts were recorded for this clonotype. The rearrangement links TRBV6-5 to TRBJ1-2; D unresolved. Germline CDR1 reads MNHEY; CDR2 reads SVGAGI. Trimming took 8 bases from V and 2 from J, leaving 15 bases between them. The CDR3 has 14 residues. CDR3 in amino acids: CASSLRETNYGYTF. The DNA of the CDR3 is TGTGCCAGCTCGCTGCGGGAAACCAACTATGGCTACACCTTC.

At least ten counts were recorded for this clonotype. The genes are TRBV2 and TRBJ2-7; 7 nucleotides line up with TRBD1. The V gene end was trimmed by 7 bases and the J gene end by 3 bases; junction bases not matched to a gene: 9. CDR3 length equals 14 residues. Per germline, CDR1 SNHLY and CDR2 FYNNEI. CDR3 sequence reads: CASIRDRNNYEQYF. CDR3 DNA: TGTGCCAGCATCCGGGACAGAAACAACTACGAGCAGTACTTC.

In this sample, this clonotype turned up a few times. This rearrangement joins TRBV12-3 or TRBV12-4 to TRBJ1-3; D is perhaps TRBD1 (6 bases). The CDR3 has 13 residues. Deletions cut 8 bases from V and 2 bases from J, with 10 bases between. The chain's CDR3 is CASLDSPGNTIYF. The CDR3 DNA follows: TGTGCCAGCCTGGACAGCCCTGGAAACACCATATATTTT.

This clonotype occurred a few times. V gene TRBV12-3 or TRBV12-4 combines with J gene TRBJ2-4; 8 nucleotides line up with TRBD1. V shed 2 bases, J shed 4 bases, and the junction held 1 base outside the gene matches. The CDR3 has 14 amino acids. The CDR3 DNA sequence: TGTGCCAGCAGTTTAAGGACAGGGAAAAACATTCAGTACTTC. Translated: CASSLRTGKNIQYF.

The chain recombines TRBV6-6 with TRBJ1-1, with D unclear. Trimming cost V 5 bases and J 6 bases, with 7 bases left between them. The CDR3 extends over 11 amino acids. CDR1 MNHNY and CDR2 SVGAGI come from the germline V gene (reference sequence). The DNA for the CDR3 is TGTGCCAGCAGTCGCCTCTCTGAAGCTTTCTTT. Protein sequence: CASSRLSEAFF.

The chain is built from TRBV20-1 and TRBJ1-1; D is uncertain. Germline values: CDR1 DFQATT, CDR2 SNEGSKA (reference sequence). This CDR3 region has 13 residues. Between the trimmed V and J ends, which lost 1 base and 2 bases, there was a span of 8 bases. The CDR3 region is CSARADFNTEAFF. DNA of the CDR3: TGCAGTGCTAGAGCGGACTTCAACACTGAAGCTTTCTTT.

This clonotype appeared many times. The chain joins TRBV7-6 to TRBJ2-7; D not certain. Germline-derived CDR1 and CDR2 are SGHVS and FNYEAQ. V was shortened by 1 base and J by 3 bases, with 7 bases between the two germline ends. The CDR3 loop spans 13 amino acids. The CDR3 DNA is TGTGCCAGCAGCTTAGGTGAGGTCTACGAGCAGTACTTC. Its translation: CASSLGEVYEQYF. Looking up the rest from reference TRBV7-6 and TRBJ2-7 gives the full variable domain: GAGVSQSPRYKVTKRGQDVALRCDPISGHVSLYWYRQALGQGPEFLTYFNYEAQQDKSGLPNDRFSAERPEGSISTLTIQRTEQRDSAMYRCASSLGEVYEQYFGPGTRLTVT.

There are many counts of this clonotype. V usage is TRBV9 and J usage is TRBJ1-5; unclear D gene. V lost 0 bases and J lost 4, with 8 bases in between. Germline lookup yields CDR1 SGDLS and CDR2 YYNGEE. The CDR3 contains 14 residues. CDR3 DNA: TGTGCCAGCAGCGTAGAGCCAGGAAATCAGCCCCAGCATTTT. Its translation is CASSVEPGNQPQHF. The variable domain in full, with the rest retrieved from reference TRBV9 and TRBJ1-5, is DSGVTQTPKHLITATGQRVTLRCSPRSGDLSVYWYQQSLDQGLQFLIQYYNGEERAKGNILERFSAQQFPDLHSELNLSSLELGDSALYFCASSVEPGNQPQHFGDGTRLSIL.

The chain recombines TRBV6-5 with TRBJ1-4; D remains ambiguous. The CDR3 has 14 residues. CDR1 and CDR2 from the germline V gene are MNHEY and SVGAGI. The V and J ends lost 2 bases and 4 bases respectively, with 8 bases between them. As DNA, the CDR3 is TGTGCCAGCAGTTACGGGTCGATTAATGAAAAACTGTTTTTT. Translation: CASSYGSINEKLFF.

The chain carries TRBV20-1 and TRBJ1-2; D is unclear. The germline V and J ends were trimmed by 3 bases and 4 bases, with 12 bases remaining between them. The V gene's germline CDR1 is DFQATT and CDR2 SNEGSKA (reference sequence). CDR3 length: 13 residues. CDR3 coding DNA: TGCAGTGCTAGGCTGAGGGAGGCCTATGGCTACACCTTC. It specifies CSARLREAYGYTF.

The chain joins TRBV5-6 to TRBJ1-5; the D is unclear. The CDR3 is 14 residues long. Germline CDR1 and CDR2: SGHDT and YYEEEE. V shed 4 bases and J shed 3 bases, with 11 bases lying between them. The CDR3 is CASSGQGFNQPQHF. CDR3 DNA sequence: TGTGCCAGCAGCGGTCAAGGGTTCAATCAGCCCCAGCATTTT.

This chain links TRBV12-3 or TRBV12-4 with TRBJ2-3; D perhaps matches TRBD2 (5 bases). This CDR3 spans 17 amino acids. Trimming removed 6 bases from V and 4 bases from J, with 23 bases in between. CDR3 protein: CASSSPVRGVSADTQYF. CDR3 nucleotide sequence: TGTGCCAGCAGCTCCCCTGTACGGGGAGTGTCGGCAGATACGCAGTATTTT.

This clonotype appeared many times. The rearrangement uses TRBV20-1 and TRBJ2-5; TRBD2 is a possible D gene (7 bases). The CDR3 totals 13 residues. The ends were cut back, 3 bases at V and 9 bases at J, with 17 bases in the middle. Germline V gives CDR1 DFQATT, CDR2 SNEGSKA (reference sequence). This chain's CDR3 is CSASYGGWGPQYF. The CDR3 bases are TGCAGTGCTAGCTACGGGGGGTGGGGGCCCCAGTACTTC.